In this sample, the clone carrying this TCR beta chain turned up a few times. This entry comes from a study of identical twins. MiXCR was run by TCRdb on the 5' RACE reads, yielding one entry per CDR3 protein. The table shows roughly 1,500,000 distinct CDR3 sequences, with around 29% occurring only once. The V gene end was trimmed by 6 bases and the J gene end by 2 bases; junction bases not matched to a gene: 6. CDR3 length equals 14 residues. Germline V gene lookup returns CDR1 WSHSY and CDR2 SAAADI. The donor group consisted entirely of healthy Caucasians. Sequenced material: cord blood. V usage is TRBV10-2 and J usage is TRBJ1-2; TRBD1 matches at 7 bases. The receptor was isolated from a newborn girl in good health. The CDR3 sequence: CASRLTGTNYGYTF. The CDR3 DNA reads as TGCGCCAGCAGGTTGACAGGGACAAACTATGGCTACACCTTC.